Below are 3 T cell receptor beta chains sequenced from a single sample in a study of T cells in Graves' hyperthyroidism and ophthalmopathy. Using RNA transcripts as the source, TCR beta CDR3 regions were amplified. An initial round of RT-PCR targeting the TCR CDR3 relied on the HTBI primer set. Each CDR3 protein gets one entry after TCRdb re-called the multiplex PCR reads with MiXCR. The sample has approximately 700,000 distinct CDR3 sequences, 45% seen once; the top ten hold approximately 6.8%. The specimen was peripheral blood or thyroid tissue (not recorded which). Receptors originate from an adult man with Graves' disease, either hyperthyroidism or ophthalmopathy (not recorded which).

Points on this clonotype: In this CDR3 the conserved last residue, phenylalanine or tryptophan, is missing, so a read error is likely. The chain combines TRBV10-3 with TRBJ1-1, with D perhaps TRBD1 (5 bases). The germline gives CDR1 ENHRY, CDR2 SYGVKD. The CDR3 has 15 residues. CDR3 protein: CASSPDTPRGTEAFL. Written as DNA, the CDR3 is TGTGCCAGCAGTCCGGACACCCCTCGGGGCACTGAAGCTTTCCTT.

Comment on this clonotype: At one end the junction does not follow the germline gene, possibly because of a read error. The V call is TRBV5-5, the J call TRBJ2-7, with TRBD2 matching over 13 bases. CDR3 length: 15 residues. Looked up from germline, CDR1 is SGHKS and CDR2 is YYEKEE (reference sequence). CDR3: CASSLEGLAGNEQYF. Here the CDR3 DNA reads TGCGCCAGCAGCTTGGAGGGACTAGCGGGAAATGAGCAGTACTTC.

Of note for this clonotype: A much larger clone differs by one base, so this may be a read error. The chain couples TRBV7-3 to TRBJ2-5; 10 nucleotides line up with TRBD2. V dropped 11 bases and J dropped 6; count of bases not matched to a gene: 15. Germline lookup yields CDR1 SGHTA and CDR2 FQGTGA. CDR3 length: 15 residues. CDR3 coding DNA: TGTGCCCGCACGTCTAGCGGGAGACCCCCCAAGACCCAGTACTTC. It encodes CARTSSGRPPKTQYF.